This T cell receptor (beta chain) was documented in a study of blood T cell repertoires in COVID-19. Study summary: Italy, Spain and the United States were the sources of the convalescent and acute COVID-19 samples. T cells, B-cell-depleted T cells, or PBMCs supplied cDNA or gDNA.

Germline V gene sequence: CDR1 LNHNV, CDR2 YYDKDF (reference sequence). The CDR3 runs to 17 residues. J gave up 8 bases and V 1 base, and 8 bases lay outside the gene matches. Under the authors' procedure: It was from reference gene primer amplification that nucleated cell counts were estimated. TCRdb's copy holds only in-frame clones and misses some; the assay was immunoSEQ multiplex PCR. V and J calls and clone size follow that table, whereas D and trimming were derived from the DNA. The profile covers 250,000 to 350,000 clones, with roughly 87% appearing a single time and 2% to 2.5% taken by the ten largest.

The receptor was isolated from a woman between 45 and 60 years old who had recovered from COVID-19. The chain couples TRBV15 to TRBJ2-2; 12 bases are a match to TRBD2. The material sequenced was peripheral blood. CDR3 sequence: CATSRGLAGGPDGELFF. The CDR3 DNA reads TGTGCCACCAGCAGAGGGCTAGCGGGAGGGCCTGATGGGGAGCTGTTTTTT.